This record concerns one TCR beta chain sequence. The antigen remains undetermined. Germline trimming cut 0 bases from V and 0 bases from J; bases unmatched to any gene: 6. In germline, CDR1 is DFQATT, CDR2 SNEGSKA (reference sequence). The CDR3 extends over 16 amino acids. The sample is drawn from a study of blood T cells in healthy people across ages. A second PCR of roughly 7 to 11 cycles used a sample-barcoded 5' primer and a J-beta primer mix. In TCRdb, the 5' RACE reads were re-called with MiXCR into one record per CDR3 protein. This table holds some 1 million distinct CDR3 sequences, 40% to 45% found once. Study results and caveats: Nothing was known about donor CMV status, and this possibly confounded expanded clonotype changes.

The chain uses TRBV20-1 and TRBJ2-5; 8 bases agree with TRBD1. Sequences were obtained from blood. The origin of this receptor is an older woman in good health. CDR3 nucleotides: TGCAGTGCTAGAGATTATGAGGACAGGGACCAAGAGACCCAGTACTTC. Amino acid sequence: CSARDYEDRDQETQYF.